The 5 T cell receptor beta chains below all came from one sample that was sequenced in a study of blood T cell repertoires in COVID-19. Produced via immunoSEQ multiplex PCR; TCRdb's table is partial and in-frame only. The sample includes around 40,000 clones, approximately 96% of them seen just once. Sequencing was performed on peripheral blood. Receptor source: a human donor with active COVID-19. The donor label of this sample is uncertain.

The chain links TRBV7-2 to TRBJ1-5; D is ambiguous. The V end was cut by 1 base, the J end by 3 bases, with 7 bases between. The CDR3 is 14 amino acids. Per the germline V gene, CDR1 is SGHTA and CDR2 is FQGNSA. The CDR3 coding sequence is TGTGCCAGCAGCTTAGGGGCAGCCAATCAGCCCCAGCATTTT. Protein product: CASSLGAANQPQHF.

The chain joins TRBV13 to TRBJ2-2; weak D call: TRBD2 (7 bases). The CDR3 spans 13 residues. CDR1 and CDR2 from the germline V gene are PRHDT and FYEKMQ (reference sequence). Trimming removed 8 bases from V and 7 bases from J, with 14 bases in between. This CDR3 reads CASPRGAGGELFF. The CDR3 DNA sequence: TGTGCCAGCCCTCGGGGGGCTGGCGGGGAGCTGTTTTTT.

The CDR3: CASSLPADTYEQYF. DNA for the CDR3: TGTGCCAGCAGCTTACCGGCGGACACCTACGAGCAGTACTTC. The gene calls are TRBV11-3 and TRBJ2-7; D may be TRBD1 (5 bases). Germline CDR1 is SGHNT and CDR2 is YENEEA. This CDR3 region has 14 residues. Trimming removed 2 bases at V and 2 bases at J, with 10 bases between.

A note on this clone: At the DNA level, this CDR3 is encoded by other sequences in the same sample as well. The J gene is TRBJ1-1, the V gene TRBV18; the D gene is possibly TRBD1 (5 bases). CDR1 and CDR2 (germline): KGHSH, LQKENI. The CDR3 is made up of 14 amino acids. The ends were cut back, 3 bases at V and 1 base at J, with 9 bases in the middle. DNA for the CDR3: TGTGCCAGCTCACCCGGGCAGGGGAACACTGAAGCTTTCTTT. Translated: CASSPGQGNTEAFF.

The chain joins TRBV5-6 to TRBJ2-7, with D unresolved. The germline CDR1 and CDR2 sequences are SGHDT and YYEEEE. The V end lost 6 bases, the J end lost 6 bases, and 13 bases lay between the germline ends. The CDR3 is made up of 12 amino acids. This chain's CDR3 is CASTELYGEQYF. DNA for the CDR3: TGTGCCAGCACCGAACTCTACGGCGAGCAGTACTTC.